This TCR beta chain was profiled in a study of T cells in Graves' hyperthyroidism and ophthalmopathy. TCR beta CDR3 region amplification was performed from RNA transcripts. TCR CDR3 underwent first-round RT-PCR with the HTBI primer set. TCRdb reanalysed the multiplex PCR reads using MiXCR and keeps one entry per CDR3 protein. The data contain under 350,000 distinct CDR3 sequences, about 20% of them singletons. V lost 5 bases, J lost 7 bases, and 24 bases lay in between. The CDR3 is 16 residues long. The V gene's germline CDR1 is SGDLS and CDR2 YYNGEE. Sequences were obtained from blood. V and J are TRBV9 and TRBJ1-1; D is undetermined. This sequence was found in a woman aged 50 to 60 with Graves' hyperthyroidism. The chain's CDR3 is CASRPQSGGPPYEAFF. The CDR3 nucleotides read TGTGCCAGCAGGCCCCAATCAGGCGGCCCTCCCTATGAAGCTTTCTTT.